The 4 T cell receptor beta chains in this list originate from one sample, sequenced in a study of blood T cells in healthy people across ages. A second PCR, run for about 7 to 11 cycles, used a sample-barcoded 5' primer plus a J-beta primer mix. TCRdb recomputed calls from the 5' RACE reads with MiXCR, one row per CDR3 protein. The sample consists of roughly 700,000 distinct CDR3 sequences, approximately 31% of them appearing once. The sample was blood. Receptor source: a woman of 80 years or more in good health.

In this sample, this clonotype turned up many times. The chain links TRBV29-1 to TRBJ2-3, with 7 bases identical to TRBD2. The CDR3 totals 14 residues. V lost 3 bases, J lost 7 bases, and 10 bases stayed unmatched. The germline V gene has CDR1 SQVTM and CDR2 ANQGSEA. CDR3 in amino acids: CSVEAGDLAYTQYF. The DNA for the CDR3 is TGCAGCGTTGAGGCGGGGGACCTTGCATATACGCAGTATTTT.

Ten or more counts support this clonotype. The chain employs TRBV12-3 or TRBV12-4 and TRBJ2-3; either TRBD1 or TRBD2 may supply D (5 bases each). The germline V and J ends were trimmed by 4 bases and 0 bases, with 14 bases remaining between them. This CDR3 spans 16 amino acids. CDR3 bases: TGTGCCAGCAGTTCCATCCCCGGGACCAGCACAGATACGCAGTATTTT. It encodes CASSSIPGTSTDTQYF.

This clonotype has just a few counts. The J gene is TRBJ1-1, the V gene TRBV3-1; D gene uncertain. V was cut by 4 bases and J by 3 bases, with 12 bases left in between. CDR1 and CDR2 from the germline V gene are LGHDT and YNNKEL (reference sequence). This CDR3 contains 14 residues. The DNA of the CDR3 is TGTGCCAGCAGCCCCCCCCGGGCGTACACTGAAGCTTTCTTT. It specifies CASSPPRAYTEAFF.

Points on this clonotype: A junction end diverges from the germline sequence, so it may reflect a read error. The chain carries TRBV15 and TRBJ2-5; possible D gene TRBD1, 5 bases. CDR3 length: 13 amino acids. Germline V gene sequence: CDR1 LNHNV, CDR2 YYDKDF (reference sequence). The CDR3, as DNA: TGCGCCACCTCTGGACAAAACCAAGAGACCCAGTACTTC. It specifies CATSGQNQETQYF.